Given below is one TCR beta chain in context. Its antigen remains unidentified. The input lacks base qualities; no much larger clone sits a single base away. The intended sense of this specimen's time point label: baseline, week 1 (first vaccination visit). Explained via the paper, the treatment or condition label denotes: pre-vaccination baseline after standard-of-care therapy. Newly diagnosed WHO grade 3 or 4 IDH1-mutant astrocytomas showing loss of nuclear ATRX were present in the donors. The samples were drawn from NOA16, a multicentre, single-arm, open-label phase I trial in Germany that tested a mutant IDH1 peptide vaccine in humans for the first time. Blood drawn at visit V03 was used as the baseline sample for immunogenicity testing. The DNeasy Blood and Tissue Kit was used to extract genomic DNA from EDTA blood for TCRB sequencing. Library construction relied on the immunoSEQ multiplex PCR assay. The hsTCRB Kit was used according to the manufacturer's protocol to amplify rearranged TCR beta chain sequences. TCRB libraries were sequenced on an Illumina MiSeq. Under the source paper's analysis protocol: The proprietary platform of the kit vendor was used for demultiplexing, trimming and gene mapping. As stored in TCRdb, this immuneACCESS dataset retains in-frame rearrangements with V and J assigned. A fraction of the clones does not appear; measured against another copy, unresolved V genes explain less than half of the discrepancy, and the remainder lacks a known reason. That table is the source of V, J and clone size, and D and trimming were worked out from the DNA. This sample holds tens of thousands of clones; about four fifths were observed only once. 7% to 10% of the sample rests with the top ten.

The data belong to a study of a mutant IDH1 vaccine in newly diagnosed glioma (dated by TCRdb to about 2021). About the study as a whole: Of the approximately 30 treated patients, roughly 62% were male and around 40% were female, and the mean age was approximately 40 years. Before enrollment, most patients had been given radiochemotherapy with temozolomide as standard therapy, while the rest had received either radiotherapy alone or temozolomide alone. Six visits were used for peripheral blood collection: V03 (baseline), V05, V07, V10, V12 and V13. For exploratory analyses, longitudinal TCRB deep sequencing was carried out in roughly 23 treated patients wherever samples were available.

The germline V gene sets CDR1 to SGHRS and CDR2 to YFSETQ. The CDR3 starts with the cysteine, ends with the phenylalanine, and has 13 residues. Only the CDR3 DNA stays, 39 bases, in frame from base 1. Trimming removed 7 bases from V and 7 bases from J, leaving 15 bases between the germline ends. General study outcomes and caveats: Immune responses induced by the vaccine were seen in 90% to 95% of patients across multiple MHC alleles. PBMC samples for TCRB deep sequencing were selected based on availability. Changes in the top peripheral T cell clonotypes picked up by TCRB sequencing did not appear to be linked to pseudoprogression. The authors stated that sample limitations prevented analyses of patient blood samples from being reproduced.

Material: PBMCs, obtained from a glioma patient treated with radiotherapy, temozolomide or both. The sequence derives from a man aged 50-60 years with glioma. The rearrangement combines TRBV5-1 with TRBJ1-5; TRBD1 is a possible D gene, resting on 5 matching bases. DNA sequence: TGCGCCAGCGGAAAAGGGGTAGGGCAGCCCCAGCATTTT. This gives the protein CASGKGVGQPQHF.